At least ten counts were recorded for the clone carrying this T cell receptor (beta chain). Antigen unknown. This CDR3 comprises 13 residues. From germline, CDR1 is DFQATT and CDR2 SNEGSKA (reference sequence). The V gene lost 1 base and the J gene lost 0 bases, with 6 bases spanning the gap. This specimen comes from a study of regulatory T cells in long-lasting Graves disease. On the study more broadly: Over-5-year antithyroid drug use with positive TSH receptor antibodies defined persistent Graves' disease in the study.

Study conclusions and caveats: Lower TCR diversity characterized persistent Graves' patients relative to newly diagnosed patients. TRBV28, TRBJ1-2 and TRBJ2-5 emerged as the favored segments in persistent disease.

Time point denoted: persistent/refractory GD, antithyroid drugs over 5 years with positive TRAb. The TCR library was prepared using RNA isolated from PBMCs. Investigators prepared the TCR beta libraries by applying iRepertoire HTBI primers and Arm-PCR of CDR3 regions. One entry per CDR3 protein results from TCRdb running MiXCR on the multiplex PCR reads. Altogether 300,000 to 350,000 distinct CDR3 sequences are present, roughly a fifth being singletons, with the ten largest covering just under 30%. This sample comprised peripheral blood mononuclear cells (PBMCs), obtained when the disease was refractory, from a patient treated with antithyroid drugs. The chain is built from TRBV20-1 and TRBJ1-1; tentative D call: TRBD1 (5 bases). This TCR was sampled from a female donor with Graves disease. CDR3 DNA sequence: TGCAGTGCTAGAGGGGACTTGAACACTGAAGCTTTCTTT. This codes for CSARGDLNTEAFF.